This TCR beta chain was sequenced in a study of metastatic and nonmetastatic thyroid tumors. About the study: A comparison of repertoires was made across blood and tumor or nodule tissue from malignant and benign thyroid patients.

Original analysis: Clinicopathological groups differed in CDR3, with these differences serving to build a distant-metastasis classifier for papillary thyroid cancer. TCRdb reanalyzed the PCR reads with MiXCR. The V and J calls here are based on TCRdb, not the publication. This sample yields 30,000 to 35,000 clones, of which approximately 17% are seen a single time; under 7% belongs to the top ten. Ahead of thyroid surgery, no patient had received treatment of any kind. In its sample, this clone was seen a few times. Its matching antigen is unknown. Regarding the study as a whole: For both blood and tumor, malignant thyroid tumors reportedly showed significantly higher TCR beta diversity than benign nodules did.

V lost 8 bases, J lost 5 bases, and 12 bases stayed unmatched. CDR3 length: 15 amino acids. Germline CDR1 is ENHRY and CDR2 is SYGVKD. The source material was blood. This sequence originates from a female donor with papillary thyroid cancer or a benign thyroid nodule (not recorded which). Some clones in this sample may be carry-over from other donors' samples. The chain is built from TRBV10-3 and TRBJ1-5; 7 bases agree with TRBD1. The CDR3 nucleotides read TGTGCCATCGGATCCCCGGACAGGTGTGATCAGCCCCAGCATTTT. Its protein product is CAIGSPDRCDQPQHF.